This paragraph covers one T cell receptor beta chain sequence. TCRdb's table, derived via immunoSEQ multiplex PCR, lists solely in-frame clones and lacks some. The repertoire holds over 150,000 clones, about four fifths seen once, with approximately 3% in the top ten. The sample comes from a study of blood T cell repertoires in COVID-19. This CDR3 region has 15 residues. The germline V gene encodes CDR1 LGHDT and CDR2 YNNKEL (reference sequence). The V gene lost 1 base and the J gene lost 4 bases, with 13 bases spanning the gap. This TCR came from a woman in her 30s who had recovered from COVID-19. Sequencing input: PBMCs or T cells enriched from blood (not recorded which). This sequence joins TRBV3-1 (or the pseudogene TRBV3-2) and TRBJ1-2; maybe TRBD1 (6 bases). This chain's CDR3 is CASSQGPGELYGYTF. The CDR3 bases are TGTGCCAGCAGCCAAGGTCCAGGGGAGCTCTATGGCTACACCTTC.